This passage covers 32 T cell receptor beta chains from one sample sequenced in a study of CD8+ T cells in alopecia areata. As the sequencing template, cDNA was produced by extracting RNA and reverse transcribing it. Data came from immunoSEQ multiplex PCR; TCRdb stores just in-frame clones and leaves some out. The table includes hundreds of thousands of clones, roughly 69% detected once. Source: CD4+ T cells sorted from blood, taken at week 0. Every receptor here comes from a human donor with alopecia areata.

The CDR3 is CASSPSGGTEAFF. DNA of the CDR3: TGTGCCAGCTCACCATCGGGGGGCACTGAAGCTTTCTTT. The chain employs TRBV18 and TRBJ1-1, with a possible D match to TRBD1 (5 bases). Deletions cut 2 bases from V and 4 bases from J, with 8 bases between. Germline CDR1 reads KGHSH; CDR2 reads LQKENI. This CDR3 has 13 amino acids.

The chain is built from TRBV29-1 and TRBJ1-3; 8 bases match TRBD1. The V and J ends lost 5 bases and 4 bases, in that order; junction bases with no gene match: 4. CDR3 size: 13 residues. CDR1 and CDR2 (germline): SQVTM, ANQGSEA. CDR3 region: CSVTGTGGNTIYF. CDR3 nucleotide sequence: TGCAGCGTTACTGGGACAGGAGGAAACACCATATATTTT.

The chain employs TRBV5-1 and TRBJ2-4, with a possible D match to TRBD2 (7 bases). Germline-derived CDR1 and CDR2 are SGHRS and YFSETQ. The CDR3 is 12 residues long. V was clipped by 4 bases and J by 8 bases, with 10 bases between them. The CDR3: CASSRGADIQYF. The CDR3 DNA sequence: TGCGCCAGCAGCCGGGGGGCGGACATTCAGTACTTC.

The V call is TRBV18, the J call TRBJ2-7; 7 nucleotides line up with TRBD1. Unmatched junction bases numbered 8, after V lost 6 bases and J lost 6 bases. The germline CDR1 and CDR2 sequences are KGHSH and LQKENI. There are 13 residues in the CDR3. CDR3 DNA: TGTGCCAGCTCCCCTAGAGGGGGCGCCGAGCAGTACTTC. Its protein is CASSPRGGAEQYF.

This clone was picked up a small number of times. The chain is built from TRBV4-1 and TRBJ1-4; D gene uncertain. CDR3 length: 15 residues. Germline assignment: CDR1 MGHRA and CDR2 YSYEKL. The V end lost 5 bases, the J end lost 0 bases, and 10 bases lay between the germline ends. The CDR3 region has the DNA TGCGCCAGCAGCGAAAGGACCGCAACTAATGAAAAACTGTTTTTT. Residues: CASSERTATNEKLFF.

Here the CDR3 reads CSGRAGTMNTEAFF. The CDR3 DNA follows: TGCAGCGGGAGGGCAGGGACTATGAACACTGAAGCTTTCTTT. This rearrangement joins TRBV29-1 to TRBJ1-1, with D maybe TRBD1 (5 bases). The V end was cut by 7 bases, the J end by 0 bases, with 15 bases between. The CDR3 runs to 14 residues. Germline values: CDR1 SQVTM, CDR2 ANQGSEA.

The rearrangement joins TRBV30 to TRBJ1-5; D perhaps matches TRBD1 (5 bases). Trimming stripped 3 bases from V and 0 bases from J, with 12 bases between. The CDR3 spans 15 residues. The germline V gene has CDR1 GTSNPN and CDR2 SVGIG (reference sequence). CDR3 nucleotide sequence: TGTGCCTGGAGCGTCGACAGCTATAGCAATCAGCCCCAGCATTTT. Translated, it gives CAWSVDSYSNQPQHF.

CDR3 nucleotides: TGTGCCAGCAGGCAAGGGGTTGTCGGGGAGCTGTTTTTT. This encodes CASRQGVVGELFF. The chain has TRBV6-5 and TRBJ2-2; possibly TRBD1 for D (5 bases). Germline CDR1 reads MNHEY; CDR2 reads SVGAGI. The CDR3 is made up of 13 amino acids. Trimming shortened V by 6 bases and J by 7 bases, and 12 bases separated the two germline ends.

The chain uses TRBV6-1 and TRBJ2-5, with TRBD1 matching over 9 bases. The V gene end was trimmed by 4 bases and the J gene end by 4 bases; junction bases not matched to a gene: 10. Germline assignment: CDR1 MNHNS and CDR2 SASEGT. The CDR3 loop spans 16 amino acids. Here the CDR3 DNA reads TGTGCCAGCAGTGGTGCCGGGACAGGGATCCGAGAGACCCAGTACTTC. Protein sequence: CASSGAGTGIRETQYF.

V usage is TRBV29-1 and J usage is TRBJ2-3; the D gene is possibly TRBD2 (7 bases). CDR1 and CDR2 from the germline V gene are SQVTM and ANQGSEA. V was shortened by 6 bases and J by 4 bases, with 17 bases between the two germline ends. This CDR3 is 14 amino acids long. CDR3 in amino acids: CSVVRGAGADTQYF. The CDR3 nucleotides are TGCAGCGTGGTCCGGGGGGCCGGGGCAGATACGCAGTATTTT.

V gene TRBV25-1 combines with J gene TRBJ2-5, with D possibly being TRBD2 (6 bases). The CDR3 is made up of 14 amino acids. Trimming took off 6 bases at V and 7 bases at J, with 18 bases between the two ends. Germline CDR1 reads MGHDK; CDR2 reads SYGVNS. CDR3 DNA: TGTGCCAGCAGGGAGAGCGGGTCGATAGGGACCCAGTACTTC. It translates to CASRESGSIGTQYF.

In its sample, this clone was seen once. V is TRBV11-2 and J is TRBJ1-1, with D possibly matching TRBD1 (5 bases). Germline values: CDR1 SGHAT, CDR2 FQNNGV. V was cut by 1 base and J by 5 bases, with 20 bases left in between. The CDR3 consists of 17 residues. CDR3 residues: CASSLGRSPLRGTEAFF. Written as DNA, the CDR3 is TGTGCCAGCAGCTTAGGTCGGTCCCCCCTCCGGGGGACTGAAGCTTTCTTT.

The V call is TRBV7-6, the J call TRBJ2-5; no firm D call. V was cut by 8 bases and J by 0 bases, with 7 bases left in between. Germline assignment: CDR1 SGHVS and CDR2 FNYEAQ. The CDR3 consists of 12 residues. CDR3 coding DNA: TGTGCCAGCCTTGGGTACCAAGAGACCCAGTACTTC. It yields the protein CASLGYQETQYF. Filled out from reference TRBV7-6 and TRBJ2-5, the complete variable domain reads GAGVSQSPRYKVTKRGQDVALRCDPISGHVSLYWYRQALGQGPEFLTYFNYEAQQDKSGLPNDRFSAERPEGSISTLTIQRTEQRDSAMYRCASLGYQETQYFGPGTRLLVL.

In nucleotides, the CDR3 is TGTGCCAGCAGCAACATGGGAGAGCGGGGTCAGCCCCAGCATTTT. This sequence encodes CASSNMGERGQPQHF. The chain uses TRBV21-1 and TRBJ1-5. TRBV21-1 is a pseudogene. The CDR3 is 15 amino acids.

This clone was detected only a few times. The chain couples TRBV30 to TRBJ2-1, with TRBD2 identical over 15 bases. Germline V gives CDR1 GTSNPN, CDR2 SVGIG (reference sequence). This CDR3 region has 18 residues. V lost 3 bases and J lost 0; bases outside the gene matches: 6. The CDR3 DNA follows: TGTGCCTGGAGGGGACTAGCGGGGGGCAAACTCTCCTACAATGAGCAGTTCTTC. Translation: CAWRGLAGGKLSYNEQFF.

V is TRBV20-1 and J is TRBJ1-5; D uncertain. The V gene lost 5 bases and the J gene lost 3 bases, with 5 bases spanning the gap. Germline assignment: CDR1 DFQATT and CDR2 SNEGSKA (reference sequence). This CDR3 is built from 11 residues. CDR3 amino acids: CSAFNNQPQHF. CDR3 DNA: TGCAGTGCTTTTAACAATCAGCCCCAGCATTTT.

The V gene is TRBV2, the J gene TRBJ2-7; the D gene could be TRBD1 or TRBD2 (5 bases each). This CDR3 has 15 residues. The germline CDR1 and CDR2 sequences are SNHLY and FYNNEI. The ends were cut back, 1 base at V and 2 bases at J, with 12 bases in the middle. This chain's CDR3 is CASSEGPGGPYEQYF. The DNA of the CDR3 is TGTGCCAGCAGTGAAGGGCCTGGGGGACCCTACGAGCAGTACTTC.

The chain joins TRBV5-1 to TRBJ2-3; TRBD1 matches 7 bases. The CDR3 is 14 amino acids. Germline CDR1 is SGHRS and CDR2 is YFSETQ. Unmatched junction bases numbered 4, after V lost 4 bases and J lost 2 bases. The CDR3 region is CASSRDRDTDTQYF. For the CDR3, the DNA is TGCGCCAGCAGCCGAGACAGGGACACAGATACGCAGTATTTT.

This clone was seen just once. This chain links TRBV29-1 with TRBJ2-1, with TRBD1 identical over 9 bases. The CDR3 sequence is 15 residues long. Per germline, CDR1 SQVTM and CDR2 ANQGSEA. Unmatched junction bases numbered 10, after V lost 8 bases and J lost 2 bases. CDR3 region: CSFGLGTGPYNEQFF. The CDR3 nucleotides read TGCAGCTTTGGGCTGGGGACAGGGCCCTACAATGAGCAGTTCTTC.

The V call is TRBV5-6, the J call TRBJ2-5, with a weak D call TRBD2 (6 bases). Germline V gene sequence: CDR1 SGHDT, CDR2 YYEEEE. V dropped 3 bases and J dropped 0 bases, with 9 bases sitting between them. This CDR3 contains 14 residues. In DNA, the CDR3 is TGTGCCAGCAGCTCCGGGAGATACCAAGAGACCCAGTACTTC. Translating it yields CASSSGRYQETQYF. The variable domain in full, with the rest retrieved from reference TRBV5-6 and TRBJ2-5, is DAGVTQSPTHLIKTRGQQVTLRCSPKSGHDTVSWYQQALGQGPQFIFQYYEEEERQRGNFPDRFSGHQFPNYSSELNVNALLLGDSALYLCASSSGRYQETQYFGPGTRLLVL.

This clone was observed a few times. This chain joins TRBV7-9 and TRBJ1-2; D gene unclear. The CDR3 is 11 amino acids. Germline lookup yields CDR1 SEHNR and CDR2 FQNEAQ (reference sequence). V gave up 4 bases and J gave up 4 bases, with 4 bases separating them. CDR3 region: CASSSIYGYTF. The CDR3 DNA reads as TGTGCCAGCAGCTCGATCTATGGCTACACCTTC.

The gene calls are TRBV5-1 and TRBJ2-1; a possible D gene is TRBD2 (5 bases). V lost 3 bases to trimming and J lost 10 bases, with 11 bases between them. This CDR3 is built from 12 residues. CDR1 and CDR2 (germline): SGHRS, YFSETQ. This chain's CDR3 is CASSSPPGEQFF. The DNA of the CDR3 is TGCGCCAGCAGCTCCCCACCGGGGGAGCAGTTCTTC.

The rearrangement uses TRBV7-2 and TRBJ1-5; no definite D call. Germline CDR1 is SGHTA and CDR2 is FQGNSA. The V end was cut by 5 bases, the J end by 4 bases, with 12 bases between. The CDR3 consists of 14 residues. CDR3 DNA sequence: TGTGCCAGCAGCCATCGATACCCGAATCAGCCCCAGCATTTT. Translation gives CASSHRYPNQPQHF.

The CDR3 loop is CASSQSWTETEAFF. The DNA for the CDR3 is TGCGCCAGCAGTCAATCCTGGACGGAGACCGAAGCTTTCTTT. This rearrangement joins TRBV23-1 to TRBJ1-1; D is uncertain. TRBV23-1 is labeled an ORF, and its function is uncertain. The CDR3 sequence is 14 residues long. Between the trimmed V and J ends, which lost 0 bases and 8 bases, there was a span of 13 bases.

The chain carries TRBV14 and TRBJ2-3; D uncertain. The V end was cut by 0 bases, the J end by 3 bases, with 13 bases between. The CDR3 totals 16 residues. Per germline, CDR1 SGHDN and CDR2 FVKESK. The CDR3 DNA is TGTGCCAGCAGCCAAGATATCACAGCGAGGACAGATACGCAGTATTTT. Amino acid sequence: CASSQDITARTDTQYF.

This clone was counted only a few times. The chain couples TRBV2 to TRBJ2-6, with a possible D match to TRBD1 (5 bases). Looked up from germline, CDR1 is SNHLY and CDR2 is FYNNEI. The CDR3 runs to 16 residues. Trimming stripped 4 bases from V and 0 bases from J, with 10 bases between. The CDR3 DNA reads TGTGCCAGCAGTGGGGGCGGCCTCTCTGGGGCCAACGTCCTGACTTTC. It translates to CASSGGGLSGANVLTF.

The J gene is TRBJ2-7, the V gene TRBV7-9, with a weak D call TRBD2 (6 bases). This CDR3 is built from 13 residues. Germline-derived CDR1 and CDR2 are SEHNR and FQNEAQ (reference sequence). Trimming stripped 2 bases from V and 6 bases from J, with 11 bases between. The DNA of the CDR3 is TGTGCCAGCAGCTTATCACTAGCAGGCGAGCAGTACTTC. The encoded protein is CASSLSLAGEQYF.

The J gene is TRBJ2-1, the V gene TRBV4-1; no reliable D call. The germline CDR1 and CDR2 sequences are MGHRA and YSYEKL. The CDR3 runs 15 residues. The V end was cut by 1 base, the J end by 9 bases, with 16 bases between. The chain's CDR3 is CASSQGRNPTGEQFF. The CDR3 DNA sequence: TGCGCCAGCAGCCAAGGTAGGAATCCAACTGGTGAGCAGTTCTTC.

The chain has TRBV4-3 and TRBJ1-6, with TRBD1 identical over 7 bases. J gave up 7 bases and V 2 bases, and 8 bases lay outside the gene matches. The CDR3 runs 16 residues. The germline V gene has CDR1 LGHNA and CDR2 YSLEER. CDR3 nucleotides: TGCGCCAGCAGCCAATACGTGGGACAGCACAATTCACCCCTCCACTTT. Protein: CASSQYVGQHNSPLHF.

The chain recombines TRBV29-1 with TRBJ2-5, with D possibly TRBD1 on 5 matching bases. This CDR3 has 15 residues. Trimming shortened V by 3 bases and J by 5 bases, and 19 bases separated the two germline ends. Germline V gene sequence: CDR1 SQVTM, CDR2 ANQGSEA. Written as DNA, the CDR3 is TGCAGCGTTGATAGTGGGGCGAACATTGGGGAGACCCAGTACTTC. Encoded protein: CSVDSGANIGETQYF.

This clone was detected a few times. The V call is TRBV29-1, the J call TRBJ2-7, with 9 positions matching TRBD1. CDR3 length: 13 amino acids. The germline gives CDR1 SQVTM, CDR2 ANQGSEA. The V segment lost 8 bases and the J segment 2 bases; nucleotides outside the gene matches: 7. This CDR3 is CSLRDRAAYEQYF. DNA for the CDR3: TGCAGCTTGCGGGACAGGGCAGCCTACGAGCAGTACTTC.

This clone was seen only a few times. The V call is TRBV5-1, the J call TRBJ2-2, with D maybe TRBD2 (5 bases). V lost 3 bases, J lost 2 bases, and 14 bases lay in between. The germline V gene encodes CDR1 SGHRS and CDR2 YFSETQ. The CDR3 is 16 residues long. CDR3 DNA: TGCGCCAGCAGCTCTTTAGCTAGCCTCAACACCGGGGAGCTGTTTTTT. Translated: CASSSLASLNTGELFF.